The 12 T cell receptor beta chains given below trace back to one sample, sequenced in a study of cytomegalovirus exposure and HLA in healthy donors. Researchers ran the PCR with 60 Vbeta and 13 Jbeta primers. The method was immunoSEQ multiplex PCR; TCRdb's version includes in-frame clones alone and lacks a portion of them. The repertoire table contains roughly 84,000 clones. What was sequenced was PBMCs. The receptors were sampled from a man between 45 and 60 years old in good health and CMV-seronegative.

This rearrangement joins TRBV28 to TRBJ2-7, with 7 bases matching TRBD1. The ends lost 1 base at V and 2 bases at J; junction bases unmatched: 8. Germline CDR1 reads MDHEN; CDR2 reads SYDVKM. The CDR3 has 16 residues. The CDR3 protein is CASSLSRTGRPYEQYF. CDR3 DNA: TGTGCCAGCAGTTTATCCCGGACAGGACGCCCCTACGAGCAGTACTTC.

The gene calls are TRBV28 and TRBJ2-1; weak D call: TRBD2 (5 bases). Trimming left V 8 bases short and J 5 bases short, with 13 bases between. The germline CDR1 and CDR2 sequences are MDHEN and SYDVKM. This CDR3 has 13 amino acids. The CDR3: CASGSEMNNEQFF. CDR3 sequence (DNA): TGTGCCAGCGGGAGCGAGATGAACAATGAGCAGTTCTTC.

The gene calls are TRBV28 and TRBJ1-5, with D perhaps TRBD1 (6 bases). Deletions cut 5 bases from V and 1 base from J, with 9 bases between. The CDR3 runs 14 residues. Looked up from germline, CDR1 is MDHEN and CDR2 is SYDVKM. The CDR3 loop is CASSQGGSNQPQHF. Here the CDR3 DNA reads TGTGCCAGCAGTCAAGGGGGAAGCAATCAGCCCCAGCATTTT.

The J gene is TRBJ1-5, the V gene TRBV19; the D gene is possibly TRBD1 (5 bases). The CDR3 totals 15 residues. With 1 base removed from V and 8 bases from J, the gap between germline ends came to 15 bases. The germline V gene has CDR1 LNHDA and CDR2 SQIVND (reference sequence). For the CDR3, the DNA is TGTGCCAGTAGTATAGGAGGAGGGGATGGGAAGCCCCAGCATTTT. Its translation is CASSIGGGDGKPQHF.

The rearrangement links TRBV7-9 to TRBJ2-7; 8 nucleotides align to TRBD1. CDR1 and CDR2 (germline): SEHNR, FQNEAQ (reference sequence). V was clipped by 4 bases and J by 2 bases; unmatched bases: 10. The CDR3 totals 16 residues. The CDR3 DNA reads as TGTGCCAGCAGCTCGCGGACAGGGATGAGGACCTACGAGCAGTACTTC. Its protein is CASSSRTGMRTYEQYF.

The rearrangement uses TRBV19 and TRBJ2-1; 7 nucleotides align to TRBD1. The V gene end was trimmed by 3 bases and the J gene end by 4 bases; junction bases not matched to a gene: 9. This CDR3 is 16 amino acids long. The germline V gene has CDR1 LNHDA and CDR2 SQIVND (reference sequence). The CDR3: CASSMSWDRLYNEQFF. For the CDR3, the DNA is TGTGCCAGTAGTATGAGCTGGGACAGATTATACAATGAGCAGTTCTTC.

J is TRBJ2-1 and V is TRBV4-1, with D perhaps matching TRBD1 (5 bases). CDR3 length equals 11 residues. The germline V gene encodes CDR1 MGHRA and CDR2 YSYEKL. The V end lost 6 bases, the J end lost 7 bases, and 7 bases lay between the germline ends. The CDR3 spells CASRQVNEQFF. CDR3 bases: TGCGCCAGCAGACAGGTGAATGAGCAGTTCTTC.

The DNA for the CDR3 is TGTGCCAGCAGGCCTATGGGACAGGGGGCGGGAGGCTACACCTTC. The encoded protein is CASRPMGQGAGGYTF. The genes are TRBV2 and TRBJ1-2; 12 bases fit TRBD1. Germline CDR1 is SNHLY and CDR2 is FYNNEI. The V and J ends lost 6 bases and 8 bases, in that order; junction bases with no gene match: 10. The CDR3 has 15 amino acids. The full variable domain, rest sourced from reference TRBV2 and TRBJ1-2, is EPEVTQTPSHQVTQMGQEVILRCVPISNHLYFYWYRQILGQKVEFLVSFYNNEISEKSEIFDDQFSVERPDGSNFTLKIRSTKLEDSAMYFCASRPMGQGAGGYTFGSGTRLTVV.

The chain employs TRBV5-4 and TRBJ2-3, with TRBD1 matching over 7 bases. Germline lookup yields CDR1 SGHNT and CDR2 YYREEE (reference sequence). This CDR3 comprises 15 residues. Trimming took 5 bases from V and 4 from J; bases not matched to a gene: 10. The CDR3 sequence: CASRPGQVRSDTQYF. The CDR3, as DNA: TGTGCCAGCAGACCCGGACAGGTCCGGTCAGATACGCAGTATTTT.

J is TRBJ2-3 and V is TRBV9, with D perhaps matching TRBD1 (5 bases). The germline CDR1 and CDR2 sequences are SGDLS and YYNGEE. Trimming removed 0 bases at V and 2 bases at J, with 10 bases between. The CDR3 runs 15 residues. CDR3 coding DNA: TGTGCCAGCAGCGTAGAGTCAGGGCACACAGATACGCAGTATTTT. Its translation is CASSVESGHTDTQYF.

CDR3 amino acids: CASSSRDYYEQYF. Written as DNA, the CDR3 is TGCGCCAGCAGCTCCCGAGACTACTACGAGCAGTACTTC. The rearrangement links TRBV5-1 to TRBJ2-7; TRBD2 is a possible D gene (5 bases). Trimming removed 3 bases at V and 3 bases at J, with 10 bases between. The CDR3 runs 13 residues. Per germline, CDR1 SGHRS and CDR2 YFSETQ.

The chain links TRBV27 to TRBJ2-1; TRBD1 agrees at 7 bases. This CDR3 region has 14 residues. CDR1 MNHEY and CDR2 SMNVEV come from the germline V gene (reference sequence). Trimming removed 5 bases from V and 9 bases from J; junction bases left unmatched: 10. CDR3: CASSVGQVVSEQFF. CDR3 sequence (DNA): TGTGCCAGCAGTGTAGGACAGGTCGTAAGTGAGCAGTTCTTC.